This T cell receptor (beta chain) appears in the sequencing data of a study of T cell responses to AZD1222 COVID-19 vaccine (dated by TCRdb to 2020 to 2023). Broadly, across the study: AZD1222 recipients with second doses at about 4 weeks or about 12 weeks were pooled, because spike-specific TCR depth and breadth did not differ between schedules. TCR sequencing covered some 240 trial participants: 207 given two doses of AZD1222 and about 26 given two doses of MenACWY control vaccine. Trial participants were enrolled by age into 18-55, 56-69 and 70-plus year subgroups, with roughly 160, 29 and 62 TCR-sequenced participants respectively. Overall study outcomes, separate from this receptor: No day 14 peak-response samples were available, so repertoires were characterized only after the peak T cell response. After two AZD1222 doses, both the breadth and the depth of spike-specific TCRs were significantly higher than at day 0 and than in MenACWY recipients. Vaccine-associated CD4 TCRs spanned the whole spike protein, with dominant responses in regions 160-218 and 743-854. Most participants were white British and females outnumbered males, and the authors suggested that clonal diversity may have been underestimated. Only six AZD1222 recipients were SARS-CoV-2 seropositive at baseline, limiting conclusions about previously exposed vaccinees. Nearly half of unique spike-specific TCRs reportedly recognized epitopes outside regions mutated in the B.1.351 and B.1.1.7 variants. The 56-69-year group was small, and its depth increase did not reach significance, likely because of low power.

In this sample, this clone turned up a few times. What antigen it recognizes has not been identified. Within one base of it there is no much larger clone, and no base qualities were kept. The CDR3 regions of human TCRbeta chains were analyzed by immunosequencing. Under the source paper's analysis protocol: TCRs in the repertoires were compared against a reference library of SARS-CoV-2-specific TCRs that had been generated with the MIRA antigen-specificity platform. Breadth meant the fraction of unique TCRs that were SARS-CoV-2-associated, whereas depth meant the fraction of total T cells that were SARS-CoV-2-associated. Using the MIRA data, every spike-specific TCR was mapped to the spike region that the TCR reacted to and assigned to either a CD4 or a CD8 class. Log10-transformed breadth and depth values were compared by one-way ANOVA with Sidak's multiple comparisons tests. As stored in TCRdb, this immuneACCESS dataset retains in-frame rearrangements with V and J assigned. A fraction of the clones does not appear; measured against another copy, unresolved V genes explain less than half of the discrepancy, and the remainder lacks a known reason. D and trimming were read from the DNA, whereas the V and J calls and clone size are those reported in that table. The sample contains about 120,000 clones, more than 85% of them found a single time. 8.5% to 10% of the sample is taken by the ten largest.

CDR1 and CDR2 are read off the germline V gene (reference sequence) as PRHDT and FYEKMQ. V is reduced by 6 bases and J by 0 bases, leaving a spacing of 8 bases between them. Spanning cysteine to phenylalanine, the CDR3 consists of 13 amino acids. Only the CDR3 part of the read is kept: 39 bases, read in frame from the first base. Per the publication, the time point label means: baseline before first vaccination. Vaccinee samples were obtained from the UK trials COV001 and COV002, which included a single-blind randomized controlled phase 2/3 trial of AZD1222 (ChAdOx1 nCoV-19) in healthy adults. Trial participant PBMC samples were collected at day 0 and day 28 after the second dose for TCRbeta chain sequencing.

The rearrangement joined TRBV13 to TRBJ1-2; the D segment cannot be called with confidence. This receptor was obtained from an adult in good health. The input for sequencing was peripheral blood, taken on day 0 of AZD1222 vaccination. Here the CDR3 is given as CASSTVTNYGYTF. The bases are TGTGCCAGCAGTACAGTCACTAACTATGGCTACACCTTC.